Each of the 30 T cell receptor beta chains below was sequenced from the same sample in a study of control samples from healthy donors and cancer patients. TCRdb keeps only in-frame clones here, not all; method: immunoSEQ multiplex PCR. The profile covers about 150,000 clones, with 75% to 95% appearing a single time and 3% to 4% taken by the ten largest. The specimen was blood. These receptors were collected from a man in his thirties or forties in good health.

The chain recombines TRBV2 with TRBJ2-1, with D perhaps TRBD1 (5 bases). Germline loops: CDR1 SNHLY, CDR2 FYNNEI. The CDR3 covers 12 residues. Trimming took off 6 bases at V and 4 bases at J, with 7 bases between the two ends. This CDR3 reads CASRNRYNEQFF. The CDR3 nucleotides read TGTGCCAGCAGGAACAGGTACAATGAGCAGTTCTTC.

The chain links TRBV28 to TRBJ2-7; TRBD1 matches 10 bases. The ends lost 8 bases at V and 2 bases at J; junction bases unmatched: 18. Germline CDR1 MDHEN, CDR2 SYDVKM. This CDR3 comprises 18 residues. The CDR3 protein is CASPPGQGPSLSTYEQYF. The CDR3 DNA is TGTGCCAGCCCACCGGGACAGGGGCCCTCCTTAAGTACCTACGAGCAGTACTTC. Full variable domain (outside the CDR3, taken from reference TRBV28 and TRBJ2-7): DVKVTQSSRYLVKRTGEKVFLECVQDMDHENMFWYRQDPGLGLRLIYFSYDVKMKEKGDIPEGYSVSREKKERFSLILESASTNQTSMYLCASPPGQGPSLSTYEQYFGPGTRLTVT.

This sequence joins TRBV15 and TRBJ1-6; tentatively, D is TRBD1 (5 bases). The V end lost 1 base, the J end lost 6 bases, and 13 bases lay between the germline ends. CDR1 LNHNV and CDR2 YYDKDF come from the germline V gene (reference sequence). There are 16 residues in the CDR3. Here the CDR3 reads CATSRVGPGRNSPLHF. CDR3 DNA sequence: TGTGCCACCAGCAGAGTTGGCCCGGGACGTAATTCACCCCTCCACTTT.

The genes are TRBV5-1 and TRBJ2-7, with 10 bases identical to TRBD1. The CDR3 length is 13 residues. CDR1 is SGHRS and CDR2 is YFSETQ in the germline V gene. V shed 4 bases and J 4 bases; nucleotides not matched to a gene: 2. CDR3 protein: CASSGTGVYEQYF. The CDR3 nucleotides are TGCGCCAGCAGCGGGACAGGGGTTTACGAGCAGTACTTC. The variable domain in full, with the rest retrieved from reference TRBV5-1 and TRBJ2-7, is KAGVTQTPRYLIKTRGQQVTLSCSPISGHRSVSWYQQTPGQGLQFLFEYFSETQRNKGNFPGRFSGRQFSNSRSEMNVSTLELGDSALYLCASSGTGVYEQYFGPGTRLTVT.

The chain has TRBV6-5 and TRBJ1-2, with D possibly being TRBD1 (5 bases). The ends were cut back, 8 bases at V and 4 bases at J, with 20 bases in the middle. The CDR3 consists of 15 residues. Germline values: CDR1 MNHEY, CDR2 SVGAGI. The CDR3 is CASQEVGAVGYGYTF. The DNA for the CDR3 is TGTGCCAGCCAGGAGGTAGGGGCGGTTGGCTATGGCTACACCTTC.

The V gene is TRBV5-1, the J gene TRBJ2-3, with D hard to call. The CDR3 is 13 residues long. CDR1 SGHRS and CDR2 YFSETQ come from the germline V gene. V lost 4 bases, J lost 6 bases, and 12 bases lay in between. The CDR3 reads CASSPVTTDTQYF. Here the CDR3 DNA reads TGCGCCAGCAGCCCCGTAACTACTGATACGCAGTATTTT.

This clone is a singleton in its sample. J is TRBJ1-2 and V is TRBV19; 10 bases are a match to TRBD1. Germline values: CDR1 LNHDA, CDR2 SQIVND (reference sequence). With 1 base clipped from V and 4 bases from J, the junction kept 3 bases outside the gene matches. The CDR3 contains 15 residues. The CDR3, as DNA: TGTGCCAGTAGTATAGCGGGACAGGGGTTCTATGGCTACACCTTC. It encodes CASSIAGQGFYGYTF.

The CDR3 sequence: CASLPTSRGPYGYTF. DNA of the CDR3: TGTGCCAGCCTACCCACCTCCCGGGGGCCCTATGGCTACACCTTC. This sequence joins TRBV27 and TRBJ1-2, with D possibly being TRBD1 (6 bases). Trimming shortened V by 8 bases and J by 4 bases, and 20 bases separated the two germline ends. Germline loops: CDR1 MNHEY, CDR2 SMNVEV (reference sequence). The CDR3 contains 15 residues.

The rearrangement uses TRBV19 and TRBJ2-1; tentative D call: TRBD1 (6 bases). V was clipped by 1 base and J by 0 bases, with 16 bases between them. Germline CDR1 reads LNHDA; CDR2 reads SQIVND (reference sequence). The CDR3 covers 18 residues. The CDR3 coding sequence is TGTGCCAGTAGTATAGGCGTAATCCAGGGGAGCTCCTACAATGAGCAGTTCTTC. Protein product: CASSIGVIQGSSYNEQFF.

The chain carries TRBV7-8 and TRBJ2-4, with D perhaps matching TRBD2 (5 bases). CDR1 and CDR2 from the germline V gene are SGHVS and FQNEAQ. V lost 2 bases, J lost 3 bases, and 14 bases lay in between. This CDR3 is built from 16 residues. The CDR3 here is CASSLLSGDIKNIQYF. The CDR3 nucleotides read TGTGCCAGCAGCTTACTGTCCGGGGATATCAAAAACATTCAGTACTTC.

The rearrangement uses TRBV24-1 and TRBJ2-3, with D possibly called TRBD1 or TRBD2 (6 bases each). The germline V gene has CDR1 KGHDR and CDR2 SFDVKD. The CDR3 has 17 amino acids. V dropped 0 bases and J dropped 2 bases, with 14 bases sitting between them. The CDR3 DNA sequence: TGTGCCACCAGTGATTTGCGTTCCGGGGGCCTCACAGATACGCAGTATTTT. Protein product: CATSDLRSGGLTDTQYF.

This chain joins TRBV30 and TRBJ2-7, with 9 bases fitting TRBD1. This CDR3 comprises 15 residues. The V and J ends lost 3 bases and 5 bases, in that order; junction bases with no gene match: 11. The germline gives CDR1 GTSNPN, CDR2 SVGIG (reference sequence). The CDR3 spells CAWRVGDRGYHEQYF. CDR3 nucleotides: TGTGCCTGGAGGGTAGGCGACAGGGGGTACCACGAGCAGTACTTC. Filled out from reference TRBV30 and TRBJ2-7, the complete variable domain reads SQTIHQWPATLVQPVGSPLSLECTVEGTSNPNLYWYRQAAGRGLQLLFYSVGIGQISSEVPQNLSASRPQDRQFILSSKKLLLSDSGFYLCAWRVGDRGYHEQYFGPGTRLTVT.

V and J are TRBV30 and TRBJ1-1; D may be TRBD1 (6 bases). Germline V gene sequence: CDR1 GTSNPN, CDR2 SVGIG (reference sequence). The CDR3 has 15 amino acids. Trimming took 1 base from V and 1 from J, leaving 13 bases between them. CDR3 residues: CAWSAPGQRNTEAFF. The CDR3 nucleotides are TGTGCCTGGAGTGCCCCGGGACAAAGGAACACTGAAGCTTTCTTT. The variable domain in full, with the rest retrieved from reference TRBV30 and TRBJ1-1, is SQTIHQWPATLVQPVGSPLSLECTVEGTSNPNLYWYRQAAGRGLQLLFYSVGIGQISSEVPQNLSASRPQDRQFILSSKKLLLSDSGFYLCAWSAPGQRNTEAFFGQGTRLTVV.

The rearrangement links TRBV5-1 to TRBJ1-5; 7 nucleotides match TRBD1. There are 15 residues in the CDR3. V was pared by 0 bases and J by 9 bases, with 9 bases of the junction left unmatched. The germline gives CDR1 SGHRS, CDR2 YFSETQ. CDR3 sequence reads: CASSLGQGEASPQHF. For the CDR3, the DNA is TGCGCCAGCAGCTTGGGGCAGGGGGAAGCCTCGCCCCAGCATTTT.

The CDR3 nucleotides are TGTGCCAGCTCACCGGACTTAGCCTACAATGAGCAGTTCTTC. It yields the protein CASSPDLAYNEQFF. The V call is TRBV18, the J call TRBJ2-1, with a possible D match to TRBD2 (5 bases). Per the germline V gene, CDR1 is KGHSH and CDR2 is LQKENI. V shed 3 bases and J shed 2 bases, with 8 bases lying between them. This CDR3 spans 14 amino acids.

This chain uses TRBV2 with TRBJ1-2, with 9 positions matching TRBD1. Germline assignment: CDR1 SNHLY and CDR2 FYNNEI. The V segment lost 5 bases and the J segment 4 bases; nucleotides outside the gene matches: 5. The CDR3 is 14 amino acids. Here the CDR3 reads CASSRDRESYGYTF. The CDR3 DNA reads as TGTGCCAGCAGTAGGGACAGGGAAAGCTATGGCTACACCTTC.

J is TRBJ1-1 and V is TRBV7-9; 8 nucleotides align to TRBD1. With V trimmed by 1 base and J by 5 bases, 6 bases remained unmatched. Germline values: CDR1 SEHNR, CDR2 FQNEAQ (reference sequence). This CDR3 region has 15 residues. CDR3 sequence: CASSLVDRGSTEAFF. Written as DNA, the CDR3 is TGTGCCAGCAGCTTAGTCGACAGGGGAAGTACTGAAGCTTTCTTT. The full variable domain, in which reference TRBV7-9 and TRBJ1-1 provide the parts outside the CDR3, is DTGVSQNPRHKITKRGQNVTFRCDPISEHNRLYWYRQTLGQGPEFLTYFQNEAQLEKSRLLSDRFSAERPKGSFSTLEIQRTEQGDSAMYLCASSLVDRGSTEAFFGQGTRLTVV.

The chain recombines TRBV12-3 or TRBV12-4 with TRBJ1-6; no reliable D call. V dropped 5 bases and J dropped 7 bases, with 9 bases sitting between them. The CDR3 totals 13 residues. CDR3 in DNA: TGTGCCAGCAGTCTCAATGGAAATTCACCCCTCCACTTT. Protein product: CASSLNGNSPLHF.

V and J are TRBV2 and TRBJ1-5, with 8 bases matching TRBD1. Trimming took 5 bases from V and 4 from J; bases not matched to a gene: 10. Per the germline V gene, CDR1 is SNHLY and CDR2 is FYNNEI. This CDR3 has 16 residues. CDR3 nucleotide sequence: TGTGCCAGCAGTTTCAGGGGGCAGAGCCTAAATCAGCCCCAGCATTTT. Translated: CASSFRGQSLNQPQHF.

This chain links TRBV9 with TRBJ1-2, with D possibly being TRBD1 (5 bases). CDR1 and CDR2 from the germline V gene are SGDLS and YYNGEE. This CDR3 has 12 amino acids. The ends were cut back, 3 bases at V and 7 bases at J, with 10 bases in the middle. CDR3 amino acids: CASSGDGFGYTF. The CDR3 DNA reads as TGTGCCAGCAGCGGGGACGGTTTTGGCTACACCTTC. Using reference TRBV9 and TRBJ1-2 for the parts outside the CDR3, the full variable domain is DSGVTQTPKHLITATGQRVTLRCSPRSGDLSVYWYQQSLDQGLQFLIQYYNGEERAKGNILERFSAQQFPDLHSELNLSSLELGDSALYFCASSGDGFGYTFGSGTRLTVV.

The chain recombines TRBV19 with TRBJ2-3; 8 bases are shared with TRBD2. The germline V gene has CDR1 LNHDA and CDR2 SQIVND (reference sequence). The trim removed 3 bases at V and 2 bases at J, leaving 10 bases unmatched. CDR3 size: 17 residues. CDR3 sequence reads: CASSILPSGGSTDTQYF. CDR3 nucleotides: TGTGCCAGTAGTATCCTTCCCAGCGGGGGCTCCACAGATACGCAGTATTTT.

This clone was seen once. CDR3: CASSLTGINEKLFF. CDR3 coding DNA: TGCGCCAGCAGCTTGACAGGGATTAATGAAAAACTGTTTTTT. The rearrangement links TRBV5-1 to TRBJ1-4; TRBD1 is a possible D gene (6 bases). Between the trimmed V and J ends, which lost 1 base and 4 bases, there was a span of 8 bases. Germline CDR1 reads SGHRS; CDR2 reads YFSETQ. This CDR3 has 14 residues.

The chain has TRBV6-5 and TRBJ1-1, with D possibly being TRBD1 (5 bases). This CDR3 is 14 amino acids long. CDR1 is MNHEY and CDR2 is SVGAGI in the germline V gene. With 5 bases removed from V and 1 base from J, the gap between germline ends came to 11 bases. CDR3 amino acids: CASSRGLPNTEAFF. CDR3 sequence (DNA): TGTGCCAGCAGTAGGGGACTGCCGAACACTGAAGCTTTCTTT.

This sequence joins TRBV11-2 and TRBJ1-1, with D hard to call. V was pared by 4 bases and J by 2 bases, with 8 bases between. CDR3 length: 13 residues. The germline gives CDR1 SGHAT, CDR2 FQNNGV. The CDR3, as DNA: TGTGCCAGCAGCTCATACCCCAACACTGAAGCTTTCTTT. Translated: CASSSYPNTEAFF.

This clone was counted once. This chain joins TRBV6-5 and TRBJ1-5; D not resolved. The ends were cut back, 5 bases at V and 5 bases at J, with 13 bases in the middle. Germline loops: CDR1 MNHEY, CDR2 SVGAGI. This CDR3 comprises 14 residues. CDR3 loop: CASSTLPNHQPQHF. The CDR3 DNA follows: TGTGCCAGCAGTACCCTCCCTAACCATCAGCCCCAGCATTTT.

V is TRBV5-4 and J is TRBJ2-7, with 9 positions matching TRBD1. The germline gives CDR1 SGHNT, CDR2 YYREEE (reference sequence). The length of the CDR3 is 15 residues. V lost 0 bases to trimming and J lost 3 bases; unmatched junction nucleotides: 4. CDR3 bases: TGTGCCAGCAGCTTGGAAGGACAGGGGCACTACGAGCAGTACTTC. Translation gives CASSLEGQGHYEQYF.

V usage is TRBV12-3 or TRBV12-4 and J usage is TRBJ2-1; D gene ambiguous. CDR3 length: 11 amino acids. V lost 4 bases to trimming and J lost 7 bases, with 5 bases between them. CDR3 DNA sequence: TGTGCCAGCAGTTATCAAAATGAGCAGTTCTTC. As protein: CASSYQNEQFF.

The rearrangement uses TRBV3-1 (or the pseudogene TRBV3-2) and TRBJ1-4; 7 nucleotides agree with TRBD1. The CDR3 totals 14 residues. V dropped 1 base and J dropped 9; count of bases not matched to a gene: 5. The V gene's germline CDR1 is LGHDT and CDR2 YNNKEL (reference sequence). This CDR3 reads CASSQGQGMKKLFF. The CDR3 DNA reads as TGTGCCAGCAGCCAAGGACAGGGAATGAAAAAACTGTTTTTT.

CDR3 DNA sequence: TGTGCCAGCAGTTATGGGACAGCCCTTGGCTACACCTTC. It codes for CASSYGTALGYTF. V and J are TRBV6-2 or TRBV6-3 and TRBJ1-2, with 7 bases aligning to TRBD1. Trimming took 3 bases from V and 7 from J; bases not matched to a gene: 5. The CDR3 extends over 13 amino acids. Per the germline V gene, CDR1 is MNHEY and CDR2 is SVGEGT.

The chain employs TRBV7-6 and TRBJ2-3; 8 nucleotides match TRBD1. The J segment lost 0 bases and the V segment lost 5 bases, leaving 4 bases of the junction unmatched. This CDR3 has 15 amino acids. From germline, CDR1 is SGHVS and CDR2 FNYEAQ. The CDR3 bases are TGTGCCAGCAGCCTGGGACAGGTTAGCACAGATACGCAGTATTTT. This translates into CASSLGQVSTDTQYF.